The 8 T cell receptor beta chains presented below share a single source sample, sequenced in a study of beta chain features in type 1 diabetes. Sequenced material consisted of expressed TCRB transcripts (all of the isolated RNA was reverse transcribed). Only in-frame clones appear in the TCRdb table, and some are missing; sequencing was by immunoSEQ multiplex PCR. This repertoire shows 600,000 or so clones, 11% to 15% found once; its top ten account for 0.035% to 0.045%. These receptors have no identified antigens. The study, taken as a whole, reports: Moderate but significant shortening of TCRB CDR3s was recorded in all four CD4+ subsets from Type 1 diabetes patients.

The source material was naive CD4+ T cells from blood. These receptors all stem from a man aged 18 to 30 with type 1 diabetes.

This clone was detected a few times. This specimen includes other DNA sequences encoding the same CDR3. Written as DNA, the CDR3 is TGCGCCAGCAGCTCCACGGGGTCCCAAGAGACCCAGTACTTC. Translating gives CASSSTGSQETQYF. V and J are TRBV5-1 and TRBJ2-5, with TRBD2 as a possible D gene (5 bases). Looked up from germline, CDR1 is SGHRS and CDR2 is YFSETQ. Trimming cost V 3 bases and J 1 base, with 10 bases left between them. The CDR3 is 14 amino acids.

V gene TRBV19 combines with J gene TRBJ1-2, with 9 positions matching TRBD1. J gave up 8 bases and V 6 bases, and 7 bases lay outside the gene matches. CDR3 length: 13 amino acids. Per the germline V gene, CDR1 is LNHDA and CDR2 is SQIVND (reference sequence). CDR3 loop: CASRRDRALGYTF. CDR3 in DNA: TGTGCCAGTAGAAGGGACAGGGCCTTGGGCTACACCTTC.

This chain connects TRBV18 to TRBJ2-7, with D perhaps matching TRBD2 (6 bases). Trimming stripped 3 bases from V and 8 bases from J, with 11 bases between. The CDR3 sequence is 12 residues long. Germline assignment: CDR1 KGHSH and CDR2 LQKENI. This CDR3 is CASSPDGGKQYF. CDR3 bases: TGTGCCAGCTCACCGGACGGCGGGAAGCAGTACTTC.

The chain combines TRBV28 with TRBJ2-6; D is undetermined. The CDR3 is made up of 14 amino acids. V shed 7 bases and J shed 0 bases, with 7 bases lying between them. Germline CDR1 and CDR2: MDHEN and SYDVKM. The CDR3 region has the DNA TGTGCCAGCACCTTAATCTCTGGGGCCAACGTCCTGACTTTC. Its protein is CASTLISGANVLTF.

Only a few counts were recorded for this clone. V is TRBV5-6 and J is TRBJ2-1; 11 bases align to TRBD2. Germline lookup yields CDR1 SGHDT and CDR2 YYEEEE. This CDR3 comprises 14 residues. Losses at the gene ends were 2 bases for V and 7 bases for J; bases not matched to a gene: 2. CDR3: CASSLIAGGNEQFF. The CDR3 DNA is TGTGCCAGCAGCTTAATAGCGGGAGGGAATGAGCAGTTCTTC.

This clone was counted a few times. The CDR3 protein is CASTQGAVSYEQYF. CDR3 bases: TGTGCCAGCACCCAGGGGGCGGTTTCCTACGAGCAGTACTTC. This chain uses TRBV7-9 with TRBJ2-7; 8 bases line up with TRBD1. The CDR3 totals 14 residues. Germline lookup yields CDR1 SEHNR and CDR2 FQNEAQ (reference sequence). V lost 7 bases, J lost 1 base, and 6 bases stayed unmatched.

This clone appeared a few times. The chain couples TRBV30 to TRBJ1-5, with no clear D. V lost 3 bases and J lost 10, with 19 bases in between. This CDR3 is built from 14 residues. Germline values: CDR1 GTSNPN, CDR2 SVGIG (reference sequence). CDR3 sequence (DNA): TGTGCCTGGAGCTCTCACAGTCCCCAGAACCCCCAGCATTTT. This translates into CAWSSHSPQNPQHF. Drawing the rest from reference TRBV30 and TRBJ1-5, the complete variable domain is SQTIHQWPATLVQPVGSPLSLECTVEGTSNPNLYWYRQAAGRGLQLLFYSVGIGQISSEVPQNLSASRPQDRQFILSSKKLLLSDSGFYLCAWSSHSPQNPQHFGDGTRLSIL.

In its sample, this clone was seen a few times. Other DNA sequences from this sample encode an identical CDR3 as well. The J gene is TRBJ2-7, the V gene TRBV29-1; D call uncertain. This CDR3 region has 11 residues. Trimming pared 7 bases from V and 0 bases from J, leaving 7 bases between. Germline CDR1 and CDR2: SQVTM and ANQGSEA. CDR3 amino acids: CSGGSSYEQYF. CDR3 in DNA: TGCAGCGGTGGAAGCTCCTACGAGCAGTACTTC.